A single TCR beta chain is shown here with its context. Its antigen remains undetermined. Base qualities are not provided; no much larger clone lies one nucleotide away. Inclusion was restricted to participants for whom at least one PBMC sample before ART initiation and at least two post-ART samples were available. Treatment was received in the United States of America by all participants with HIV. Before DNA extraction, cryopreserved samples of about 0.9-11 million PBMC were thawed and then washed. At the time of the earliest PBMC sample, participants with HIV were aged between roughly 23 and 60 years. PBMC samples were contributed by each participant from 1-4 timepoints before ART initiation and 2-8 timepoints after ART initiation, with a median of 7 samples. Serial HIV viral load, CD4+ T-cell count, ART history and demographic data were obtained for every participant. A Qiagen kit on a QIAcube was used to extract genomic DNA from unsorted PBMC, with samples processed in batches of 12.

Sequencing of the TRB variable region was done with the immunoSEQ hsTCRB v3.0 assay at survey level resolution. The target sequencing depth for TRB was 40,000-50,000 T-cell genomes per sample. TRB libraries were pooled and sequenced on an Illumina MiSeq using a v3 150-cycle kit. In the authors' own workflow: Repertoire analysis was performed in R inside a reproducible Nextflow workflow that covered QC, data transformation and analysis. LymphoSeq2, an R package for exploring AIRR-Seq data, was used to implement custom analyses. After excluding several samples that yielded fewer than 5000 total TRB sequences, approximately 170 HIV repertoires remained for analysis. Among the approximately 190 HIV repertoires that were kept, some 60 were collected before ART initiation and roughly 130 were collected after ART initiation. Repertoires were downsampled to 5000 TRB nucleotide sequences, and summary statistics were averaged over 100 downsampling iterations. The analysis kept only TRB sequences whose CDR3 regions were at least seven amino acids long. A Shannon entropy-derived clonality score and the Gini coefficient were used to measure diversity. In the repertoire networks, any two of the top 5000 CDR3 amino acid sequences were connected whenever the two sequences differed by an edit distance of one. For TRB CDR3 amino acid sequences, GLIPH2 was used to predict antigen specificity groups and MHC restriction. CDR3 amino acid sequences were matched against VDJdb and McPAS-TCR to flag known CMV, EBV, HIV or tissue antigen associations. Pre-ART, post-ART and control groups were compared with Wilcoxon signed-rank tests and Holm-Bonferroni correction. As stored in TCRdb, this immuneACCESS dataset retains in-frame rearrangements with V and J assigned. A fraction of the clones does not appear; measured against another copy, unresolved V genes explain less than half of the discrepancy, and the remainder lacks a known reason. V and J calls and clone size are as listed in that table; D and trimming were resolved from the DNA. The sample table shows 15,000 to 20,000 clones, and 80% to 90% are seen once. Of the sample, approximately 8.3% is held by the ten largest clones.

Spanning cysteine to phenylalanine, the CDR3 consists of 13 amino acids. Kept here is only the CDR3 DNA, which spans 39 bases and is read in frame from base 1. CDR1 and CDR2 (LNHDA, SQIVND) derive from the germline V gene (reference sequence). V and J lose 8 bases and 4 bases, and a span of 14 bases separates them. The source of the sample is a study of long-term antiretroviral therapy in people with HIV (dated by TCRdb to the early 2020s). Background on the whole study: The earliest samples were collected approximately a decade before the 2015 WHO recommendation for immediate ART, a period when ART was typically delayed until CD4 counts fell. A retrospective serial study tested whether ART initiation and durable HIV suppression were associated with changes in peripheral blood TRB repertoire composition and diversity. A total of some 200 cryopreserved PBMC samples came from a few dozen adults with confirmed HIV infection and were collected serially over a mean of roughly six years (range 1-12). Among the approximately 30 participants with HIV, eleven were female. No cross-contamination during QIAcube processing turned up in test extractions that ran a monoclonal T-cell line alongside 25 to 35 polyclonal samples.

Overall study outcomes, separate from this receptor: Expanded TRB clones identified before ART initiation dominated the repertoire across all time points, though the dominance fluctuated and decreased in many PLHIV after ART. Owing to limited PBMC availability, only the TCR beta chain was sequenced, without alpha chain pairing. The samples were dated from about 2004 to 2017, and the ART regimens that were used may be less effective than current ART regimens. Because pre-ART samples had limited cell numbers, unsorted PBMC were profiled rather than sorted CD4+ and CD8+ T cells. Starting ART was linked to a significant rise in TRB diversity, yet even with long-term ART the diversity remained significantly lower than in transplant donor controls. No data were available on ART adherence, viral resistance or therapy changes, limiting inferences about post-ART repertoire changes. Narrower CDR3 length ranges were observed in HIV repertoires than in controls, and an antigen-experienced repertoire with only a slight naive shift after ART was suggested by the network structure.

The source material was unsorted PBMCs, sampled 0.3 years after starting antiretroviral therapy. The sequence came from a man between 18 and 29 years old with HIV. The chain is encoded by TRBV19 joined to TRBJ1-2; the D segment could be TRBD1, given 6 matching bases. CDR3 sequence: CASGTRGFYGYTF. The DNA reads as follows: TGTGCCAGTGGGACTAGGGGGTTCTATGGCTACACCTTC.